A single sample gave rise to the 7 T cell receptor beta chains below, sequenced in a study of blood T cell dynamics during melanoma immunotherapy. Sequencing was performed with immunoSEQ multiplex PCR; in TCRdb, only in-frame clones are kept and a portion is missing. Seen here are 2,500 to 3,000 clones, about 83% observed once, and the top ten hold 14%. The time point was: week 3, after first cycle of checkpoint inhibitor. Sequences were derived from blood, sampled from a patient treated with checkpoint blockade. These receptors were taken from a human donor with melanoma.

The rearrangement links TRBV5-6 to TRBJ2-3, with D unclear. From germline, CDR1 is SGHDT and CDR2 YYEEEE. There are 14 residues in the CDR3. V lost 4 bases to trimming and J lost 4 bases, with 13 bases between them. Written as DNA, the CDR3 is TGTGCCAGCAGCAGGTCACTCAGCGCAGATACGCAGTATTTT. It specifies CASSRSLSADTQYF.

The chain carries TRBV28 and TRBJ2-3, with D unresolved. V was trimmed by 7 bases and J by 0 bases, leaving 11 bases between them. This CDR3 has 14 amino acids. Germline V gene data show CDR1 as MDHEN and CDR2 as SYDVKM. The CDR3 DNA sequence: TGTGCCAGCATCCGAGACACTAGCACAGATACGCAGTATTTT. It encodes CASIRDTSTDTQYF.

This clone has just a few counts. The rearrangement joins TRBV28 to TRBJ2-5; no definite D call. V dropped 2 bases and J dropped 5 bases, with 3 bases sitting between them. CDR1 MDHEN and CDR2 SYDVKM come from the germline V gene. The CDR3 is 11 amino acids. Here the CDR3 reads CASSLRETQYF. The CDR3 region has the DNA TGTGCCAGCAGTTTACGGGAGACCCAGTACTTC. Supplemented by reference TRBV28 and TRBJ2-5, the full variable domain reads DVKVTQSSRYLVKRTGEKVFLECVQDMDHENMFWYRQDPGLGLRLIYFSYDVKMKEKGDIPEGYSVSREKKERFSLILESASTNQTSMYLCASSLRETQYFGPGTRLLVL.

The chain uses TRBV5-1 and TRBJ2-1, with D possibly being TRBD2 (5 bases). Trimming removed 4 bases at V and 1 base at J, with 9 bases between. Germline CDR1 reads SGHRS; CDR2 reads YFSETQ. The CDR3 sequence is 14 residues long. CDR3 DNA: TGCGCCAGCAGCGCAGAGCGGTCCTACAATGAGCAGTTCTTC. Encoded protein: CASSAERSYNEQFF.

The chain has TRBV27 and TRBJ2-4, with D unresolved. V was pared by 4 bases and J by 0 bases, with 10 bases between. The germline V gene has CDR1 MNHEY and CDR2 SMNVEV (reference sequence). The CDR3 spans 15 residues. This CDR3 reads CASSSAQIAKNIQYF. CDR3 in DNA: TGTGCCAGCAGTTCGGCGCAAATAGCCAAAAACATTCAGTACTTC.

This sequence joins TRBV6-1 and TRBJ2-1; 15 bases map to TRBD2. This CDR3 comprises 19 residues. V lost 4 bases and J lost 6; bases outside the gene matches: 13. CDR1 is MNHNS and CDR2 is SASEGT in the germline V gene. The CDR3 spells CASSVSWTSGRAGFNEQFF. CDR3 sequence (DNA): TGTGCCAGCAGTGTTAGTTGGACTAGCGGGAGGGCGGGGTTCAATGAGCAGTTCTTC.

The V and J genes are TRBV19 and TRBJ2-1; the match to TRBD1 covers 8 bases. Trimming took 4 bases from V and 0 from J; bases not matched to a gene: 2. Germline values: CDR1 LNHDA, CDR2 SQIVND (reference sequence). This CDR3 region has 15 residues. The CDR3 loop is CASSTGTGSYNEQFF. The DNA of the CDR3 is TGTGCCAGTAGTACAGGGACAGGCTCCTACAATGAGCAGTTCTTC.